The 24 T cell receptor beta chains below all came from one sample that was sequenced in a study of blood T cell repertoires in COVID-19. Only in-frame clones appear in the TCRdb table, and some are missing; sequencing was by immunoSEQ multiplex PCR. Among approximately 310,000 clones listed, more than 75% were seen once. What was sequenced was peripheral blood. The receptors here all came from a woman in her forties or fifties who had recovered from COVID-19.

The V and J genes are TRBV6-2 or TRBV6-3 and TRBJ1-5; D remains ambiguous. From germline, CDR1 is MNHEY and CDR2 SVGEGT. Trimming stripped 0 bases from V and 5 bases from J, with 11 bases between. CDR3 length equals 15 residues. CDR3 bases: TGTGCCAGCAGTTACTCCCGCCTAGGAGATCAGCCCCAGCATTTT. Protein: CASSYSRLGDQPQHF.

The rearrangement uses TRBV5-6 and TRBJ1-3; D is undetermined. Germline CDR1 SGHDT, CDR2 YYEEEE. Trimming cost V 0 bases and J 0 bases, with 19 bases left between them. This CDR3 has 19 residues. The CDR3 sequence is CASSLAPVSYASSGNTIYF. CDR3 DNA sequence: TGTGCCAGCAGCTTGGCTCCAGTCTCTTACGCAAGCTCTGGAAACACCATATATTTT.

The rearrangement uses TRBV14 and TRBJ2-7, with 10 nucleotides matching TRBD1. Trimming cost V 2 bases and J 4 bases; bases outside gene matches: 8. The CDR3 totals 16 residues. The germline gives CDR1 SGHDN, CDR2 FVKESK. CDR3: CASSQFAGQGLYEQYF. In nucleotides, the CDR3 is TGTGCCAGCAGCCAATTTGCGGGACAGGGGTTATACGAGCAGTACTTC.

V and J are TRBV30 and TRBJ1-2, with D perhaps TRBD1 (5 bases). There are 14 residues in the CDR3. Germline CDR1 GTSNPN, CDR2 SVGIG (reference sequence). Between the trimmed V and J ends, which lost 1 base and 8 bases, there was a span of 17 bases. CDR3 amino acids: CAWSATWGTVGYTF. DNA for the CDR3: TGTGCCTGGAGTGCAACTTGGGGGACTGTCGGCTACACCTTC.

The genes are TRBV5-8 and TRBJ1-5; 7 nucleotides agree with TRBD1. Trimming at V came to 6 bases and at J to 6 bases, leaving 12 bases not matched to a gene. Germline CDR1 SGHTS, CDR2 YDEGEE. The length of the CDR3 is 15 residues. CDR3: CASNFEGTVTQPQHF. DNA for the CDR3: TGTGCCAGCAACTTCGAAGGGACAGTCACTCAGCCCCAGCATTTT.

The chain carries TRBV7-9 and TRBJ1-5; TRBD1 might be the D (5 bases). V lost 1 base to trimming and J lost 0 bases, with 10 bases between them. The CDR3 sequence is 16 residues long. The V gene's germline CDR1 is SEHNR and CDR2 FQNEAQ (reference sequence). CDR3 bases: TGTGCCAGCAGCTTAGGACAGACGTATAGCAATCAGCCCCAGCATTTT. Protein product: CASSLGQTYSNQPQHF. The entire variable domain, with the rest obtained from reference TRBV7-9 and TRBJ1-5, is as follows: DTGVSQNPRHKITKRGQNVTFRCDPISEHNRLYWYRQTLGQGPEFLTYFQNEAQLEKSRLLSDRFSAERPKGSFSTLEIQRTEQGDSAMYLCASSLGQTYSNQPQHFGDGTRLSIL.

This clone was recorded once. CDR3 sequence (DNA): TGTGCCAGCAGCCATGGCGGACAGGTCCGGTATCGCGAGCAGTACTTC. This translates into CASSHGGQVRYREQYF. V gene TRBV3-1 (or the pseudogene TRBV3-2) combines with J gene TRBJ2-7; 7 bases align to TRBD1. The CDR3 extends over 16 amino acids. The trim removed 3 bases at V and 6 bases at J, leaving 14 bases unmatched. The germline CDR1 and CDR2 sequences are LGHDT and YNNKEL (reference sequence).

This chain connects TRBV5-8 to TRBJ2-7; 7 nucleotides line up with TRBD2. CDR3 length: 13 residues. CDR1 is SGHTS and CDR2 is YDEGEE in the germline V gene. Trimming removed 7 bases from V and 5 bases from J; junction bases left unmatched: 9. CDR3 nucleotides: TGTGCCAGCGGGATACGGGGGGTCGACGAGCAGTACTTC. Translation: CASGIRGVDEQYF.

Here the CDR3 reads CASSLRQGAQPQHF. The CDR3, as DNA: TGTGCCAGCAGCTTACGACAGGGGGCTCAGCCCCAGCATTTT. V gene TRBV7-2 combines with J gene TRBJ1-5; 10 positions match TRBD1. The ends lost 2 bases at V and 6 bases at J; junction bases unmatched: 1. The length of the CDR3 is 14 residues. Germline CDR1 is SGHTA and CDR2 is FQGNSA. Combining the CDR3 with reference TRBV7-2 and TRBJ1-5 gives the whole variable domain GAGVSQSPSNKVTEKGKDVELRCDPISGHTALYWYRQSLGQGLEFLIYFQGNSAPDKSGLPSDRFSAERTGGSVSTLTIQRTQQEDSAVYLCASSLRQGAQPQHFGDGTRLSIL.

The CDR3 DNA sequence: TGTGCCAGCAGCCAAGAGCGGTACGAGCAGTACTTC. Encoded protein: CASSQERYEQYF. The V and J genes are TRBV3-1 (or the pseudogene TRBV3-2) and TRBJ2-7; no definite D call. Germline V lookup: CDR1 LGHDT, CDR2 YNNKEL (reference sequence). Trimming shortened V by 0 bases and J by 4 bases, and 4 bases separated the two germline ends. This CDR3 region has 12 residues.

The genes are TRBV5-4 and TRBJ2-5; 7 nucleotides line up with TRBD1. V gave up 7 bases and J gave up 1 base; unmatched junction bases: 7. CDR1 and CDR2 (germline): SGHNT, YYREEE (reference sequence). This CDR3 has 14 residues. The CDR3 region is CASGSGDSQETQYF. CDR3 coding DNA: TGTGCCAGCGGCTCTGGGGACAGCCAAGAGACCCAGTACTTC.

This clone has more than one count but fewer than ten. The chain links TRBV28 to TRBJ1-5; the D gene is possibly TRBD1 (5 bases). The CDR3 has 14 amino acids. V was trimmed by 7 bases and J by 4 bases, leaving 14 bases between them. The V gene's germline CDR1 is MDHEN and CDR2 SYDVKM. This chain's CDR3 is CASTLRAGNQPQHF. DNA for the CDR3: TGTGCCAGCACCTTAAGGGCAGGGAATCAGCCCCAGCATTTT.

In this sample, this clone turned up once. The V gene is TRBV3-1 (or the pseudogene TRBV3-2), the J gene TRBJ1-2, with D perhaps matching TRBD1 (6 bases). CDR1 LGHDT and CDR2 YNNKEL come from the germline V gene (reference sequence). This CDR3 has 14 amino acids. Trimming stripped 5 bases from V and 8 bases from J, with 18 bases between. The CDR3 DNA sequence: TGTGCCAGCAGCGAACCTGGACAGCGGGGGGGCTACACCTTC. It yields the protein CASSEPGQRGGYTF.

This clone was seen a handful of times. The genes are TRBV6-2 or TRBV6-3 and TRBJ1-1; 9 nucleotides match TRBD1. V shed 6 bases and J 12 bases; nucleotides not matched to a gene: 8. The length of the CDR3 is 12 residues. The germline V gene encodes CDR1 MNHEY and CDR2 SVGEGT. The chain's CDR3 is CASSLGQGSPFF. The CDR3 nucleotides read TGTGCCAGCAGCCTGGGACAGGGTTCGCCTTTCTTT.

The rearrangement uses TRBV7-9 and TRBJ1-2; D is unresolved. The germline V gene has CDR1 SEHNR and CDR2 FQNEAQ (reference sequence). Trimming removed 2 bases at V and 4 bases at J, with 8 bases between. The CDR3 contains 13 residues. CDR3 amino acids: CASSLPLVYGYTF. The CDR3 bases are TGTGCCAGCAGCTTACCACTCGTCTATGGCTACACCTTC.

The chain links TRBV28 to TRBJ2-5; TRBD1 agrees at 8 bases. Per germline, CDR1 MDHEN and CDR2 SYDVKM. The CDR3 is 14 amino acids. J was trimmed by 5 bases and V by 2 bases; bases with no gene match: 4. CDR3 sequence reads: CASSLDRGVETQYF. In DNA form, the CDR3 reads TGTGCCAGCAGTTTAGACAGGGGAGTGGAGACCCAGTACTTC.

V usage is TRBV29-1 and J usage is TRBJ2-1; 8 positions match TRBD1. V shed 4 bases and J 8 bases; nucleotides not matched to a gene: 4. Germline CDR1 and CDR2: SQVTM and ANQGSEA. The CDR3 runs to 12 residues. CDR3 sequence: CSVVGRGHEQFF. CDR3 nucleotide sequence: TGCAGCGTTGTCGGCAGGGGGCATGAGCAGTTCTTC.

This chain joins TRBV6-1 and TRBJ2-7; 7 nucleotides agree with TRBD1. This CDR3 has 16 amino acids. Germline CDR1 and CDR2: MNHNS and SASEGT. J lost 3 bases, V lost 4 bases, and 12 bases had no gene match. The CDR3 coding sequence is TGTGCCAGCAGTGGCCGCTCCTACAGGGGCGACTACGAGCAGTACTTC. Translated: CASSGRSYRGDYEQYF.

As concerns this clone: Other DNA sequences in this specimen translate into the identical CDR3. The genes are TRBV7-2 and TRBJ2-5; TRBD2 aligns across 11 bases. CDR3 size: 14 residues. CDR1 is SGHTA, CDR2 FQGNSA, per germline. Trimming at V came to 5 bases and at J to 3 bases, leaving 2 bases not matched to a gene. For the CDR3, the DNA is TGTGCCAGCAGCCCGGGACTAGCGGAAGAGACCCAGTACTTC. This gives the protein CASSPGLAEETQYF.

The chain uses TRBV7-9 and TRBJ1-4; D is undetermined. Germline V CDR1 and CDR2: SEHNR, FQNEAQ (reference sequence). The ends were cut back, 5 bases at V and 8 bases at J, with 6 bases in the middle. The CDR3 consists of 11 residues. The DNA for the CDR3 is TGTGCCAGCAGCCGAGGCGAAAAACTGTTTTTT. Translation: CASSRGEKLFF.

CDR3 residues: CASSPQGGQGYTF. CDR3 coding DNA: TGTGCCAGCAGTCCACAGGGGGGGCAGGGCTACACCTTC. This rearrangement joins TRBV27 to TRBJ1-2, with TRBD1 identical over 8 bases. Germline CDR1 reads MNHEY; CDR2 reads SMNVEV (reference sequence). The CDR3 covers 13 residues. The junction had 7 bases not matched to a gene; V was cut back by 5 bases and J by 8 bases.

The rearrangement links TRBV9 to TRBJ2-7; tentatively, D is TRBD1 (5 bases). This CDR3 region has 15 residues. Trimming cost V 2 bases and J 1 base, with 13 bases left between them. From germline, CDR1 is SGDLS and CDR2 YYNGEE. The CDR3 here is CASSVGQGISYEQYF. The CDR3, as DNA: TGTGCCAGCAGCGTTGGCCAGGGTATTTCCTACGAGCAGTACTTC.

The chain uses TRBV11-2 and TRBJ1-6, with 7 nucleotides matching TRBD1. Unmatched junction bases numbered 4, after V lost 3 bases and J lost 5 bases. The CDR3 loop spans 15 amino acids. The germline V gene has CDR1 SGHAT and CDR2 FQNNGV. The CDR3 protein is CASSLGTANNSPLHF. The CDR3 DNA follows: TGTGCCAGCAGCTTGGGGACAGCGAATAATTCACCCCTCCACTTT.

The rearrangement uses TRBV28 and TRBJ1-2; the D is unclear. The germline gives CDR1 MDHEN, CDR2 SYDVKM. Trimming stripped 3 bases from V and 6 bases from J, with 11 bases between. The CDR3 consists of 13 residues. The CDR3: CASSFRRADGYTF. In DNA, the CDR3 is TGTGCCAGCAGTTTTCGGAGGGCCGATGGCTACACCTTC.